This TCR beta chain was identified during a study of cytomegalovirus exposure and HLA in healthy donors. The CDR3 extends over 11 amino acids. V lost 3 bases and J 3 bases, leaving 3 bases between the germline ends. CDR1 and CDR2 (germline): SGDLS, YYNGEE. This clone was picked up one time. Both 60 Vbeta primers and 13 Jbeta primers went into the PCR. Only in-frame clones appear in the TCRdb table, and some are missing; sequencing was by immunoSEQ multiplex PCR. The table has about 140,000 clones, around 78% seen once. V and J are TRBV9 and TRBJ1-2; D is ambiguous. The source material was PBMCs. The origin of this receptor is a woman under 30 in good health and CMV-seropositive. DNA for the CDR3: TGTGCCAGCAGCGCGGACTATGGCTACACCTTC. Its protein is CASSADYGYTF. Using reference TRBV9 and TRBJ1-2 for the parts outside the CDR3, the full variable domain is DSGVTQTPKHLITATGQRVTLRCSPRSGDLSVYWYQQSLDQGLQFLIQYYNGEERAKGNILERFSAQQFPDLHSELNLSSLELGDSALYFCASSADYGYTFGSGTRLTVV.